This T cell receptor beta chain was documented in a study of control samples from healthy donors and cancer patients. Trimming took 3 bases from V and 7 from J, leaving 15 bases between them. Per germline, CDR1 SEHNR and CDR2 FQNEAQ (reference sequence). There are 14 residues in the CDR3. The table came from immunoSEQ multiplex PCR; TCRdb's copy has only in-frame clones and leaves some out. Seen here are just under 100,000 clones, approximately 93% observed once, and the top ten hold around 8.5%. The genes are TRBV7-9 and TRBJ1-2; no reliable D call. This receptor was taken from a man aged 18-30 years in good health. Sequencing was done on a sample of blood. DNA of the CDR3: TGTGCCAGCAGCTTCGAGTTGGACCGGAGTGGCTACACCTTC. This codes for CASSFELDRSGYTF.